This is a list of T cell receptor beta chains from one sample in a study of blood T cells in healthy people across ages. From the 5' RACE reads, TCRdb called clonotypes with MiXCR, one entry per CDR3 protein. This table holds over 550,000 distinct CDR3 sequences, around 31% found once. Sequenced: blood. Receptors were obtained from a woman over 75 in good health. Each CDR3 is given with its conserved first and last residue. The order of the fields is V gene, D gene, J gene, clone size, CDR3 DNA, CDR3 protein. A D gene is named only where the DNA matches it firmly. Part of the rows lack a size; the others show once, few, many or a class for expanded clones.

TRBV12-3/TRBV12-4	-	TRBJ2-7	-	TGTGCCAGCACGAAACAGGAATACAATGAGCAGTACTTC	CASTKQEYNEQYF
TRBV20-1	-	TRBJ2-1	-	TGCAGTGCTAGCCAAACCAGCGGGGAGCAGTTCTTC	CSASQTSGEQFF
TRBV20-1	-	TRBJ1-5	once	TGCAGTGCCCTCGGGGGCGGGGGCAATCAGCCCCAGCATTTT	CSALGGGGNQPQHF
TRBV12-3/TRBV12-4	-	TRBJ2-6	-	TGTGCCAGCAGCCAACGGGGGGCCGGGGCCAACGTCCTGACTTTC	CASSQRGAGANVLTF
TRBV6-6	-	TRBJ2-7	-	TGTGCCAGCAGGTACCCGGACACCTCCTACGAGCAGTACTTC	CASRYPDTSYEQYF
TRBV29-1	-	TRBJ1-3	-	TGCAGCGTTGGACAGGGAAACACCATATATTTT	CSVGQGNTIYF
TRBV18	-	TRBJ1-5	-	TGTGCCAGCTCACCAAACCCGGGACCTATAGGCTTCAATCAGCCCCAGCATTTT	CASSPNPGPIGFNQPQHF
TRBV27	TRBD1	TRBJ2-1	many	TGTGCCAGCAGGAAAGGACAGGGGACCTACAATGAGCAGTTCTTC	CASRKGQGTYNEQFF
TRBV5-4	TRBD2	TRBJ2-7	few	TGTGCCCGGGGGGACGACGAGCAGTACTTC	CARGDDEQYF
TRBV7-9	-	TRBJ2-7	few	TGTGCCAGCAACTTTAGCCAGGGTGGGATCCAGGGGCAGTACTTC	CASNFSQGGIQGQYF
TRBV14	TRBD1	TRBJ2-4	many	TGTGCCAGCAGCCGAAGGACAGGGGGAGGTGACATTCAGTACTTC	CASSRRTGGGDIQYF
TRBV10-3	-	TRBJ2-7	many	TGTGCCATCGATTCGGGGGACCTCTACGAGCAGTACTTC	CAIDSGDLYEQYF
TRBV6-1	-	TRBJ2-3	many	TGTGCCACCCAGCTTGACGGTGATTACACAGATACGCAGTATTTT	CATQLDGDYTDTQYF
TRBV27	TRBD2	TRBJ2-2	-	TGTGCCAGCAGTTTAATAACCCCGGGGGAGTTAGCGGGGGGTCTGAACACCGGGGAGCTGTTTTTT	CASSLITPGELAGGLNTGELFF
TRBV5-1	TRBD1	TRBJ2-5	many	TGCGCCAGCAGCAAGGACAGGGTGCAAGAGACCCAGTACTTC	CASSKDRVQETQYF
TRBV5-6	-	TRBJ2-2	many	TGTGCCAGCAGCCCGAAGGACAGCCGGGAGCTGTTTTTT	CASSPKDSRELFF
TRBV5-1	-	TRBJ2-7	many	TGCGCCAGCAGCGACCAGGGCGGTGGGTACGAGCAGTACTTC	CASSDQGGGYEQYF
TRBV9	-	TRBJ2-1	many	TGTGCCAGCGGTCCTTCGTTAAGCTCCTACAATGAGCAGTTCTTC	CASGPSLSSYNEQFF
TRBV7-8	TRBD2	TRBJ2-1	-	TGTGCCAGCAGCACTAGTAGCGGGGCTAGCTACAATGAGCAGTTCTTC	CASSTSSGASYNEQFF
TRBV5-1	-	TRBJ2-7	-	TGCGCCAGCAGCTCCCAGGGTCAATCCCACGAGCGGTACTTC	CASSSQGQSHERYF
TRBV7-2	-	TRBJ2-3	many	TGTGCCAGCAGCTTAGTTGCAAGAGGCAGGGCCACAGATACGCAGTATTTT	CASSLVARGRATDTQYF
TRBV10-3	TRBD1	TRBJ1-2	-	TGTGCCATCAGTACAGGGGCGAGGTATGGCTACACCTTC	CAISTGARYGYTF
TRBV19	TRBD2	TRBJ2-3	-	TGTGCCAGTAGTTTCAAGCGGGGGACCACAGATACGCAGTATTTT	CASSFKRGTTDTQYF
TRBV30	TRBD1	TRBJ1-1	-	TGTGCCTGGAGTTGGGGAGGGGGCTTGACTGAAGCTTTCTTT	CAWSWGGGLTEAFF
TRBV28	TRBD2	TRBJ2-3	few	TGTGCCAGCAGCCAAATTCTAGCGGGGGGGCCCGGGACAGATACGCAGTATTTT	CASSQILAGGPGTDTQYF
TRBV11-2	-	TRBJ2-5	-	TGTGCCAGCAGCTCATCCAGGGCACAAGAGACCCAGTACTTC	CASSSSRAQETQYF
TRBV6-2/TRBV6-3	-	TRBJ1-4	-	TGTGCCAGTCTCTCGGAGAATGAAAAACTGTTTTTT	CASLSENEKLFF
TRBV14	-	TRBJ1-2	many	TGTGCCAGCAGAGGGTCGTGGCCGGAAGGCTACACCTTC	CASRGSWPEGYTF
TRBV20-1	TRBD2	TRBJ2-3	-	TGCAGTGCTAGAAGCGGGAGCTCAGATACGCAGTATTTT	CSARSGSSDTQYF
TRBV5-1	-	TRBJ2-2	few	TGCGCCAGCAGCTTGACAGATGCGAGGGCCGGGGAGCTGTTTTTT	CASSLTDARAGELFF
TRBV19	-	TRBJ2-2	-	TGTGCCAGTAGTTCCCCCTTGGGGAGAGGAGGGACCGGGGAGCTGTTTTTT	CASSSPLGRGGTGELFF
TRBV20-1	TRBD1	TRBJ1-1	few	TGCAGTGCTAGCGGCGGACAGGGGTATAACACTGAAGCTTTCTTT	CSASGGQGYNTEAFF
TRBV6-1	-	TRBJ2-7	many	TGTGCCAGCAGTGAAGGACAGCTGGGCCCGCAGTACTTC	CASSEGQLGPQYF
TRBV9	TRBD2	TRBJ2-7	-	TGTGCCAGCAGCGTAGGTTCTAGCGGGAGAGGAGAGCAGTACTTC	CASSVGSSGRGEQYF
TRBV20-1	-	TRBJ2-7	many	TGCAGTGCTAGATGGGGCGCCTCCTACGAGCAGTACTTC	CSARWGASYEQYF
TRBV29-1	-	TRBJ2-1	many	TGCAGCGTTAAGGTTGGGAATGAGCAGTTCTTC	CSVKVGNEQFF
TRBV5-1	TRBD1	TRBJ2-5	many	TGCGCCAGCAGCAGACGGACAGGGGCCTTGGAGACCCAGTACTTC	CASSRRTGALETQYF
TRBV6-2/TRBV6-3	-	TRBJ2-4	many	TGTGCCAGCACCCTGGAGCTAGCCAAAAACATTCAGTACTTC	CASTLELAKNIQYF
TRBV28	-	TRBJ2-3	many	TGTGCCAGCATGGATAGGGTCACAGATACGCAGTATTTT	CASMDRVTDTQYF
TRBV4-1	-	TRBJ1-2	-	TGCGCCAGCAGCCAAGATATAAGTGTGTTCTATGGCTACACCTTC	CASSQDISVFYGYTF
TRBV29-1	TRBD1	TRBJ2-7	many	TGCAGCGTTGGGACAGGCTCCTACGAGCAGTACTTC	CSVGTGSYEQYF
TRBV5-1	-	TRBJ2-7	few	TGCGCCAGCACCGCCGGGACCGCCATCCCCTTCTCCTACGAGCAGTACTTC	CASTAGTAIPFSYEQYF
TRBV12-3/TRBV12-4	-	TRBJ2-6	many	TGTGCCAGCAGGCCAGCCAGGGGATCTGGGGCCAACGTCCTGACTTTC	CASRPARGSGANVLTF
TRBV7-2	TRBD1	TRBJ2-4	many	TGTGCCAGCAGCTTAGGGGGACAGCAAAACATTCAGTACTTC	CASSLGGQQNIQYF
TRBV4-2	-	TRBJ2-1	-	TGTGCCAGCAGCCCCAGACAAGTACAAGAGACCCAGTTCTTC	CASSPRQVQETQFF
TRBV6-5	-	TRBJ2-7	many	TGTGCCAGCAGTAGAACCGGGCACGGTAACTCCTACGAGCAGTACTTC	CASSRTGHGNSYEQYF
TRBV20-1	TRBD1	TRBJ2-1	many	TGCAGTGCTAGCCCTACGCCCGGGACAGGGAACCCCCAAAGCTCCTACAATGAGCAGTTCTTC	CSASPTPGTGNPQSSYNEQFF
TRBV7-2	-	TRBJ2-1	-	TGTGCCAGCAGCTTAAATGGGGGCAACTCCTACAATGAGCAGTTCTTC	CASSLNGGNSYNEQFF
TRBV3-1	-	TRBJ2-1	few	TGTGCCAGCAGCCAAGATGGCCTAGCTGGCTACAATGAGCAGTTCTTC	CASSQDGLAGYNEQFF
TRBV29-1	TRBD1	TRBJ2-1	many	TGCAGCGCGAGGACAGGGCCGAATGAGCAGTTCTTC	CSARTGPNEQFF
TRBV6-2/TRBV6-3	TRBD2	TRBJ2-3	-	TGTGCCAGCAGTTGCGGGGGTGCAGCGGGCGGTCCAGATACACAGTATTTT	CASSCGGAAGGPDTQYF
TRBV6-5	TRBD2	TRBJ2-1	many	TGTGCCAGCAGTTACTTCGGCGGGGGGGTAAGCAATGAGCAGTTCTTC	CASSYFGGGVSNEQFF
TRBV7-9	-	TRBJ1-4	few	TGTGCCAGCAGCTTCCCAGGGTTTACAGAAAAACTGTTTTTT	CASSFPGFTEKLFF
TRBV3-1	-	TRBJ1-2	-	TGTGCCAGCAGCCAAGGAGGGGGAACCTATGGCTACACCTTC	CASSQGGGTYGYTF